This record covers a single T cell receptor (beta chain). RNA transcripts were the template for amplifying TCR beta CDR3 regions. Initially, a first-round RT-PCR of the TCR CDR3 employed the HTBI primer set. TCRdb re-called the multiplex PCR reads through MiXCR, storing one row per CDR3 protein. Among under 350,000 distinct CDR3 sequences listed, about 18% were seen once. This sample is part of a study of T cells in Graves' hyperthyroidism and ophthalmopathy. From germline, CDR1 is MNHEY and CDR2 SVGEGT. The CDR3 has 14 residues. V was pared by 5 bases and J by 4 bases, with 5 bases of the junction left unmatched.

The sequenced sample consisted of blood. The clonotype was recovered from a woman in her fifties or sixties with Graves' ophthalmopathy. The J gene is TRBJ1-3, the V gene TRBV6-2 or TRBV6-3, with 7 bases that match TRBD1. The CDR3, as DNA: TGTGCCAGCAGTGAGTCGGGACAGGGAAACACCATATATTTT. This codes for CASSESGQGNTIYF.